The clone carrying this TCR beta chain was detected only a few times. Its target is not known. This sample was taken from a study of post-analysis software for immune sequencing data. The overall study: The study covered relapsing-remitting, secondary progressive and progressive-relapsing courses of multiple sclerosis. Overall study findings and caveats: Controls had lower frequencies than patients of a handful of TRBV segments, which included TRBV5-6, TRBV5-1 and TRBV20-1. Pronounced co-clustering by F measure was evident among identically batched samples. Diversity measured as normalized Chao1 was significantly lower in multiple sclerosis patients than in controls.

Trimming pared 1 base from V and 10 bases from J, leaving 11 bases between. This CDR3 comprises 13 residues. Germline-derived CDR1 and CDR2 are SGHVS and FNYEAQ. TCR beta cDNA libraries included unique molecular identifiers. Yield was roughly 0.5 million cDNA molecules from roughly 0.93 to 9.6 million T cells. One entry per CDR3 protein results from TCRdb running MiXCR on the PCR reads. Found here are 450,000 or so distinct CDR3 sequences, roughly 46% of them singletons; the top ten hold about an eighth. Input material: blood. The TCR comes from a girl aged 10-17 years with multiple sclerosis. The rearrangement uses TRBV7-6 and TRBJ2-1; no clear D gene. The CDR3 coding sequence is TGTGCCAGCAGCTTAGGTGCGGTCGCCGAGCAGTTCTTC. Protein: CASSLGAVAEQFF. Full variable domain (remainder filled in from reference TRBV7-6 and TRBJ2-1): GAGVSQSPRYKVTKRGQDVALRCDPISGHVSLYWYRQALGQGPEFLTYFNYEAQQDKSGLPNDRFSAERPEGSISTLTIQRTEQRDSAMYRCASSLGAVAEQFFGPGTRLTVL.